The T cell receptor (beta chain) under discussion was sequenced for a study of identical twins. The study's findings and limits: For out-of-frame alpha sequences shared by twins, low generation probability was in excess. Possibly, invariant MAIT and iNKT cells partly confounded zero-insertion analyses.

Template switching (which added a universal primer site) was used, and cDNA carried unique molecular identifiers. MiXCR, run by TCRdb on the 5' RACE reads, gives a single entry per CDR3 protein. The top ten hold about 1.6% of the sample, which has 500,000 to 650,000 distinct CDR3 sequences, 7.1% seen once. Concerning this clonotype itself: Its antigen is unknown.

The sample was also linked to a second study, of yellow fever vaccine responses in identical twins.

The TCR comes from a woman aged 18-30 years in good health. Material: PBMCs.

The CDR3 DNA reads TGTGCCATCAGTGTTGGGGGAGAACCCTACAATGAGCAGTTCTTC. Translation gives CAISVGGEPYNEQFF. The chain recombines TRBV10-3 with TRBJ2-1, with D possibly being TRBD1 or TRBD2 (5 bases each). V dropped 4 bases and J dropped 2 bases, with 12 bases sitting between them. CDR1 and CDR2 from the germline V gene are ENHRY and SYGVKD. This CDR3 is built from 15 residues.